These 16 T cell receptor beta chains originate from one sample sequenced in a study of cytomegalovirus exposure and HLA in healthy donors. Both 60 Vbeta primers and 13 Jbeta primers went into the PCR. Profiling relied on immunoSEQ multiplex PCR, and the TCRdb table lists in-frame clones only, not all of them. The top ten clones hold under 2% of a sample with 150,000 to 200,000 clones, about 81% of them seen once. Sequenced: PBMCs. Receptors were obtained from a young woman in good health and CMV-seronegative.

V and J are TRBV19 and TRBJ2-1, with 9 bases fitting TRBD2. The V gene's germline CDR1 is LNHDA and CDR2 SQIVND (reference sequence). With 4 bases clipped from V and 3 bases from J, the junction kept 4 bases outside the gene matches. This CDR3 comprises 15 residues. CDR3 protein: CASSTAGGYYNEQFF. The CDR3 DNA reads TGTGCCAGTAGTACCGCGGGAGGGTACTACAATGAGCAGTTCTTC.

The CDR3 here is CASSLPAGQTNEQFF. CDR3 bases: TGTGCCAGCAGCCTGCCCGCAGGACAGACCAATGAGCAGTTCTTC. The chain carries TRBV11-2 and TRBJ2-1, with a tentative D call TRBD1 (6 bases). The CDR3 consists of 15 residues. Germline V lookup: CDR1 SGHAT, CDR2 FQNNGV. The V and J ends lost 5 bases and 6 bases respectively, with 17 bases between them.

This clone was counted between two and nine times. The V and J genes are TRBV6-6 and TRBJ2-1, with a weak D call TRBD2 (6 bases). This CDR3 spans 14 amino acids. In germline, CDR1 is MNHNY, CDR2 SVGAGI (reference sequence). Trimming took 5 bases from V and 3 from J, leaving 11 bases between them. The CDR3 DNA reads TGTGCCAGCAGTGGGGGGAGTGACTACAATGAGCAGTTCTTC. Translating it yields CASSGGSDYNEQFF.

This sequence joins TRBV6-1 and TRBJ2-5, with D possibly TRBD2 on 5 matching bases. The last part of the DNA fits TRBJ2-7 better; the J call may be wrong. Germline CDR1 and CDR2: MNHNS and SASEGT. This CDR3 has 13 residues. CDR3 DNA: TGTGCCAGCAGAGGAGCGGTGGGGTACGAGCAGTACTTC. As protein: CASRGAVGYEQYF.

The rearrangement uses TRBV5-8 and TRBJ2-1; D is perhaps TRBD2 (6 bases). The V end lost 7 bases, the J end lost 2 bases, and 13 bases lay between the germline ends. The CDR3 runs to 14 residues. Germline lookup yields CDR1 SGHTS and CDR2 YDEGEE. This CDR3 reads CASGTLIPYNEQFF. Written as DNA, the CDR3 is TGTGCCAGCGGGACTCTCATTCCCTACAATGAGCAGTTCTTC.

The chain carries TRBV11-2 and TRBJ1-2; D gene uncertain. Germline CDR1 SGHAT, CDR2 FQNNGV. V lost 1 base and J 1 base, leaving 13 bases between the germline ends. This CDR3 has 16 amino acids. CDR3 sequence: CASSLGTGPNNYGYTF. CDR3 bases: TGTGCCAGCAGCTTAGGAACGGGTCCCAATAACTATGGCTACACCTTC.

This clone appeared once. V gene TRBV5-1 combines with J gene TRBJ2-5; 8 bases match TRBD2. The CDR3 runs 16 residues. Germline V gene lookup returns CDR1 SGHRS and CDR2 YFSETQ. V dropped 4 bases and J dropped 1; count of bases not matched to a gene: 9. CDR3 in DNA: TGCGCCAGCAGCGGGAACGGGGGGGTCCTCCAAGAGACCCAGTACTTC. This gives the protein CASSGNGGVLQETQYF.

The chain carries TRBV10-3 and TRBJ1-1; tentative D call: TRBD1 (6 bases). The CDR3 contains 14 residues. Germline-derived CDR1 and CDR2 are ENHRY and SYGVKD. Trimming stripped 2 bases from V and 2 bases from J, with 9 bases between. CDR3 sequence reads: CAISERQDNTEAFF. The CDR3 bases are TGTGCCATCAGTGAGAGACAGGACAACACTGAAGCTTTCTTT.

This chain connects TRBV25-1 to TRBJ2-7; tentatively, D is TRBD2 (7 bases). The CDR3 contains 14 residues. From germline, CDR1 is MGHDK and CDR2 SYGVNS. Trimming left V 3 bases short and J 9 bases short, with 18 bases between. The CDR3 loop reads CASSEGGTPRAQYF. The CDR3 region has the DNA TGTGCCAGCAGTGAGGGGGGGACACCTAGGGCGCAGTACTTC.

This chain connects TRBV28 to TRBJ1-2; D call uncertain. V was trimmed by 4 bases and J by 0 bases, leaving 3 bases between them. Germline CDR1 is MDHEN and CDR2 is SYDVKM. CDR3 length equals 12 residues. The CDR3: CASSYSNYGYTF. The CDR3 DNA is TGTGCCAGCAGTTACTCTAACTATGGCTACACCTTC.

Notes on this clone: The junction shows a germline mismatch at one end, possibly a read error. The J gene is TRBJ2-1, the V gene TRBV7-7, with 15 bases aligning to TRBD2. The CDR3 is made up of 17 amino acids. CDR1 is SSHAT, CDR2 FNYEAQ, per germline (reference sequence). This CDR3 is CASSTRTSGRESDEQFF. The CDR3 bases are TGTGCTAGCAGCACAAGGACTAGCGGGAGGGAATCGGATGAGCAGTTCTTC.

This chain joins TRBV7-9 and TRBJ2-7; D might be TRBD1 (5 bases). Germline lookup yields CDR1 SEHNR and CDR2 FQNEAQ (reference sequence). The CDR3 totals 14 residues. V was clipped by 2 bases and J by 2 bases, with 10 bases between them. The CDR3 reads CASSLTQGAYEQYF. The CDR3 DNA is TGTGCCAGCAGCTTAACCCAGGGCGCCTACGAGCAGTACTTC.

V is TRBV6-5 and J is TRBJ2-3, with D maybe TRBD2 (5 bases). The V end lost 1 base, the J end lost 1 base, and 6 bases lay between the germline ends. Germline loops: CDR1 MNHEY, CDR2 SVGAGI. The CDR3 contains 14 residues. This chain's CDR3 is CASSYLRGTDTQYF. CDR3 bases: TGTGCCAGCAGTTACTTGAGGGGCACAGATACGCAGTATTTT.

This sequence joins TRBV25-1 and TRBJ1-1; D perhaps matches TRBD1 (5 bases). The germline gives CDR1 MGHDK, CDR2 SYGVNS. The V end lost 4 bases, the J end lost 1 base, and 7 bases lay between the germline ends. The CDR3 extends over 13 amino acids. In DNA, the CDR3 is TGTGCCAGCAGTGCTGGGGCGAACACTGAAGCTTTCTTT. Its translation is CASSAGANTEAFF.

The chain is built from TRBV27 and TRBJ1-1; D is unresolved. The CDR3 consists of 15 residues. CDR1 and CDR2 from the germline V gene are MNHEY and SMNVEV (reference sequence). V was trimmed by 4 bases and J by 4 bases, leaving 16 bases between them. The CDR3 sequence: CASSSGGYLGTEAFF. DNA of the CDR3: TGTGCCAGCAGTTCCGGAGGGTATTTAGGCACTGAAGCTTTCTTT.

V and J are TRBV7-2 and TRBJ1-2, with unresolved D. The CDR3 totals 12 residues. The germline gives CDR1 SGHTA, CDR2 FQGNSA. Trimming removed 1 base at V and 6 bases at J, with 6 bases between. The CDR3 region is CASSLGGDGYTF. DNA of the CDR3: TGTGCCAGCAGCTTAGGCGGGGATGGCTACACCTTC. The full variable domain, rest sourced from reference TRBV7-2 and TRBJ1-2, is GAGVSQSPSNKVTEKGKDVELRCDPISGHTALYWYRQSLGQGLEFLIYFQGNSAPDKSGLPSDRFSAERTGGSVSTLTIQRTQQEDSAVYLCASSLGGDGYTFGSGTRLTVV.